The present T cell receptor (beta chain) was sequenced within a study of blood T cell repertoires in COVID-19. Study-wide context: COVID-19 samples collected from the United States, Italy and Spain covered acute and convalescent phases. Sample material is recorded as cDNA or gDNA derived from T cells, B-cell-depleted T cells, or PBMCs.

Per the original data handling: How many nucleated cells were present was estimated from reference gene primer amplification. Profiled with immunoSEQ multiplex PCR; TCRdb holds only in-frame clones, not every one. The V and J calls and clone size were taken over from that table, and D and trimming were inferred from the DNA. The sample has about 200,000 clones; more than 75% are singletons. The V end was cut by 5 bases, the J end by 4 bases, with 3 bases between. The CDR3 covers 11 residues. CDR1 and CDR2 from the germline V gene are SGHAT and FQNNGV. This clone was detected many times. Other DNA sequences in the sample encode the same CDR3.

The clonotype originates from a human donor in a cohort sampled during active COVID-19. V and J are TRBV11-2 and TRBJ2-1, with unresolved D. The sequenced sample consisted of peripheral blood. The CDR3 protein is CASSQYNEQFF. The CDR3 DNA reads as TGTGCCAGCAGCCAGTACAATGAGCAGTTCTTC.